This entry features one T cell receptor (beta chain) sequence. The antigen is not known. Different DNA sequences within this sample yield the same CDR3. The data were produced by immunoSEQ multiplex PCR, yet TCRdb's version contains in-frame clones alone and is incomplete. The sample includes approximately 350,000 clones, roughly 67% of them seen just once. This sample was taken from a study of cytotoxic CD8 clonotypes in ibrutinib-treated CLL. At the level of the study: Timing of response sample collection was a median roughly twelve months after treatment start, with a range of 6 to 36. Overall study findings and caveats: Clonality rose at ibrutinib response, held steady in sustained remission, and fell toward baseline at progression. Treatment left the uncommon public clonotypes either contracted or stable in frequency.

CDR3 length equals 13 residues. Trimming cost V 4 bases and J 4 bases, with 8 bases left between them. CDR1 and CDR2 (germline): SQVTM, ANQGSEA. The sequence was collected from a human donor with chronic lymphocytic leukemia. The chain combines TRBV29-1 with TRBJ2-6; D is uncertain. The source was PBMCs, collected after 36 months of ibrutinib treatment. CDR3 DNA sequence: TGCAGCGTTGGGGTGAGCGGGGCCAACGTCCTGACTTTC. This gives the protein CSVGVSGANVLTF.